The 9 T cell receptor beta chains presented below share a single source sample, sequenced in a study of T-cell reconstitution after alpha-beta-depleted transplantation in children. This sample's TCRbeta library carried unique molecular identifier barcodes. One entry per CDR3 protein results from TCRdb running MiXCR on the PCR reads. The sample lists approximately 98,000 distinct CDR3 sequences; around 6.4% were seen once. This specimen consisted of PBMCs, mostly from graft donor cells, obtained 360 days after TCRalphabeta/CD19-depleted stem cell transplant. These receptors all stem from a male patient between 2 and 10 years old who had a stem cell transplant for acute lymphoblastic leukemia, so the T cells may come from the graft donor.

The chain carries TRBV27 and TRBJ2-5; the match to TRBD2 covers 12 bases. The CDR3 consists of 16 residues. From germline, CDR1 is MNHEY and CDR2 SMNVEV (reference sequence). The V segment lost 5 bases and the J segment 5 bases; nucleotides outside the gene matches: 9. CDR3 region: CASSPLAGGPRETQYF. For the CDR3, the DNA is TGTGCCAGCAGTCCCCTAGCGGGAGGGCCTCGGGAGACCCAGTACTTC.

This clonotype was seen at least ten times. The chain combines TRBV6-5 with TRBJ1-6; weak D call: TRBD1 (5 bases). CDR3 length: 15 residues. V lost 3 bases to trimming and J lost 8 bases, with 14 bases between them. The germline V gene encodes CDR1 MNHEY and CDR2 SVGAGI. CDR3 coding DNA: TGTGCCAGCAGTTATGGTCAGGGAGGATATTCACCCCTCCACTTT. The encoded protein is CASSYGQGGYSPLHF.

This clonotype has a count of ten or more. The V call is TRBV28, the J call TRBJ1-2; TRBD1 matches at 10 bases. The germline gives CDR1 MDHEN, CDR2 SYDVKM. J was trimmed by 2 bases and V by 7 bases; bases with no gene match: 4. CDR3 size: 14 residues. Here the CDR3 DNA reads TGTGCCAGCATCCTGGGACAGGGGAACTATGGCTACACCTTC. Its protein product is CASILGQGNYGYTF.

The CDR3 coding sequence is TGTGCCATCAGTGAGGCTGTCAGTTCGATAAGCAATCAGCCCCAGCATTTT. It codes for CAISEAVSSISNQPQHF. The chain uses TRBV10-3 and TRBJ1-5; D gene unclear. Germline V gives CDR1 ENHRY, CDR2 SYGVKD. This CDR3 is built from 17 residues. V lost 2 bases and J lost 1, with 15 bases in between.

This clonotype was found many times. This rearrangement joins TRBV12-3 or TRBV12-4 to TRBJ1-1; the D gene is possibly TRBD1 (5 bases). V was trimmed by 2 bases and J by 1 base, leaving 8 bases between them. There are 14 residues in the CDR3. The CDR3 here is CASSLMGGNTEAFF. DNA of the CDR3: TGTGCCAGCAGTTTAATGGGGGGGAACACTGAAGCTTTCTTT.

V usage is TRBV18 and J usage is TRBJ2-5, with no clear D. The V and J ends lost 2 bases and 2 bases respectively, with 9 bases between them. From germline, CDR1 is KGHSH and CDR2 LQKENI. The CDR3 has 14 amino acids. CDR3 bases: TGTGCCAGCTCACCAGAAAACCAACAAGAGACCCAGTACTTC. Its translation is CASSPENQQETQYF.

This clonotype was picked up many times. The V call is TRBV4-3, the J call TRBJ2-2, with 7 bases identical to TRBD1. The CDR3 is 15 amino acids. Germline-derived CDR1 and CDR2 are LGHNA and YSLEER. V was clipped by 4 bases and J by 4 bases; unmatched bases: 6. CDR3 protein: CASSPRQGLTGELFF. As DNA, the CDR3 is TGCGCCAGCAGCCCGAGACAGGGCCTCACCGGGGAGCTGTTTTTT.

This clonotype was counted between two and nine times. The chain couples TRBV6-2 or TRBV6-3 to TRBJ2-7, with a weak D call TRBD1 (7 bases). This CDR3 contains 15 residues. V was pared by 5 bases and J by 2 bases, with 16 bases between. Germline V CDR1 and CDR2: MNHEY, SVGEGT. CDR3 nucleotides: TGTGCCAGCAGTCCCCCGGGACAGCGGGCCTACGAGCAGTACTTC. This codes for CASSPPGQRAYEQYF.

This clonotype was seen at least ten times. This chain uses TRBV9 with TRBJ1-6, with D perhaps TRBD1 (5 bases). The CDR3 length is 16 residues. Trimming removed 3 bases from V and 10 bases from J, with 20 bases in between. CDR1 SGDLS and CDR2 YYNGEE come from the germline V gene. The DNA for the CDR3 is TGTGCCAGCAGCGCCAAGGACATCGAGGGTAACTCACCCCTCCACTTT. It yields the protein CASSAKDIEGNSPLHF.